The clone carrying this T cell receptor beta chain has only a few counts. These data originate in a study of T cells in Graves' hyperthyroidism and ophthalmopathy. The length of the CDR3 is 18 residues. The trim removed 3 bases at V and 5 bases at J, leaving 14 bases unmatched. Germline assignment: CDR1 SGDLS and CDR2 YYNGEE. Researchers amplified the TCR beta CDR3 regions from RNA transcripts. Primed by the HTBI set, a first-round RT-PCR was run on the TCR CDR3. TCRdb reprocessed the multiplex PCR reads via MiXCR and lists one record per CDR3 protein. This table has hundreds of thousands of distinct CDR3 sequences, over 15% appearing once.

The chain links TRBV9 to TRBJ1-4; 9 bases are a match to TRBD1. The receptor comes from a woman aged 50 to 60 with Graves' hyperthyroidism that later progressed to Graves' ophthalmopathy. The sample taken for sequencing was blood. The DNA for the CDR3 is TGTGCCAGCAGCGCCAGACCGACGGGACAGGGTATAAATGAAAAACTGTTTTTT. It codes for CASSARPTGQGINEKLFF.